Listed here is a single TCR beta chain. The data belong to a study of cytomegalovirus exposure and HLA in healthy donors. The primer mix had 60 Vbeta and 13 Jbeta primers. Sequencing used immunoSEQ multiplex PCR; TCRdb keeps in-frame clones, though not all of them. The data hold about 85,000 clones, with approximately 80% observed a single time. CDR1 and CDR2 (germline): SGHTA, FQGNSA. This CDR3 contains 18 residues. V shed 3 bases and J 0 bases; nucleotides not matched to a gene: 10. The chain is built from TRBV7-2 and TRBJ1-3; 8 bases are shared with TRBD1. The sequenced sample was PBMCs. The TCR was taken from a woman aged 45-60 years in good health and CMV-seropositive. In DNA, the CDR3 is TGTGCCAGCAGCTTCTCACCCAGGGGGCAAAACTCTGGAAACACCATATATTTT. This gives the protein CASSFSPRGQNSGNTIYF.